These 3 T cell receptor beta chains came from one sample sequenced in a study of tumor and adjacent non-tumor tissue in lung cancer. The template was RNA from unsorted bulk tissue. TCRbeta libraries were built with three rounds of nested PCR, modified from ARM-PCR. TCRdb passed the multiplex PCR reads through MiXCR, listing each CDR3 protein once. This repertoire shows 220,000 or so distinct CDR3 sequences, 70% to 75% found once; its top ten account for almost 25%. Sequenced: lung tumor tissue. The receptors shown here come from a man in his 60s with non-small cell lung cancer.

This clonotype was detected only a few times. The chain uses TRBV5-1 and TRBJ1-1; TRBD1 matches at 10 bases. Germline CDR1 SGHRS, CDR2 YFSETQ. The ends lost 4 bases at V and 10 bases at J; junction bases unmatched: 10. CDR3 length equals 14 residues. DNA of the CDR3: TGCGCCAGCAGCCAAGACGGGACAGGGGTTGGAGCTTTCTTT. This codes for CASSQDGTGVGAFF.

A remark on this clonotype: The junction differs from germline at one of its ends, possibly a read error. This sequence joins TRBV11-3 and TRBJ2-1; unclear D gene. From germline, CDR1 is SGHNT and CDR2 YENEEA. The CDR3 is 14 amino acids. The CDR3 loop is CASSLEGPINEQFF. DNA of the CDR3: TGTGCTAGCAGCTTAGAAGGGCCAATCAATGAGCAGTTCTTC.

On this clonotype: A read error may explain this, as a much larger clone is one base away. The CDR3 sequence: CASSLGLSSYNEQFF. The CDR3 nucleotides are TGTGCCAGCAGTCTGGGCCTTAGCTCCTACAATGAGCAGTTCTTC. The chain is built from TRBV12-3 or TRBV12-4 and TRBJ2-1; no firm D call. CDR3 size: 15 residues. The V end lost 5 bases, the J end lost 0 bases, and 11 bases lay between the germline ends.